Listed below are T cell receptor beta chains from one sample, sequenced in a study of blood T cell repertoires in COVID-19. Generated by immunoSEQ multiplex PCR, the TCRdb table keeps only in-frame clones and is missing some. The sample yields fewer than 250,000 clones, 80% to 90% seen once. The source material was peripheral blood. The receptors were gathered from a man aged 50-60 years with acute or convalescent COVID-19. Both conserved end residues are part of each CDR3. The D gene is left open where the match is weak. Only part of the rows carry a size: once, few, many, or a class if the clone is expanded.

v_gene	j_gene	abundance	d_gene	CDR3nt	CDR3aa
TRBV4-1	TRBJ1-2	NA	TRBD1	TGCGCCAGCAGCCGTGGACAGGGCGAATATAACTATGGCTACACCTTC	CASSRGQGEYNYGYTF
TRBV2	TRBJ2-5	NA	NA	TGTGCCAGCGAATTTGGAGGAGGCCCGATAGAGACCCAGTACTTC	CASEFGGGPIETQYF
TRBV10-3	TRBJ2-7	NA	NA	TGTGCCATCAGTGACCCCCTAGACGACAGACTCGGTGAGCAGTACTTC	CAISDPLDDRLGEQYF
TRBV10-3	TRBJ2-6	NA	TRBD1	TGTGCCATCACGGGACAGCTCTCTGGGGCCAACGTCCTGACTTTC	CAITGQLSGANVLTF
TRBV14	TRBJ1-3	NA	NA	TGTGCCAGCAGCCACCGGGACACCTCTGGAAACACCATATATTTT	CASSHRDTSGNTIYF
TRBV18	TRBJ1-2	NA	TRBD1	TGTGCCAGCTCACCACCGTTTGTACAGGGGGTCTATGGCTACACCTTC	CASSPPFVQGVYGYTF
TRBV5-4	TRBJ1-1	NA	TRBD1	TGTGCCAGCAGCGCGGGACAGCATAAGAACACTGAAGCTTTCTTT	CASSAGQHKNTEAFF
TRBV10-3	TRBJ2-1	NA	TRBD2	TGTGCCATCAGTGCCTCTAGCGGGGGGTTTTTCTACAATGAGCAGTTCTTC	CAISASSGGFFYNEQFF
TRBV18	TRBJ1-1	once	NA	TGTGCCAGCTCACCGACCGGAGGGACTGAAAAACGGGACACTGAAGCTTTCTTT	CASSPTGGTEKRDTEAFF
TRBV6-1	TRBJ1-2	NA	NA	TGTGCCAGCAGTGAACAGTTTCGGGCGGGAACTAACTATGGCTACACCTTC	CASSEQFRAGTNYGYTF
TRBV9	TRBJ1-1	NA	NA	TGTGCCAGCAGCGTAGTTCCAAGTACGGTCGGCACTGAAGCTTTCTTT	CASSVVPSTVGTEAFF
TRBV9	TRBJ2-1	once	TRBD2	TGTGCCAGCAGCGCCTTAGACGGGGGGAATGAGCAGTTCTTC	CASSALDGGNEQFF
TRBV7-9	TRBJ2-5	NA	TRBD1	TGTGCCAGCAGCTTACCCCTCACAGACAGGGTAGAGACCCAGTACTTC	CASSLPLTDRVETQYF
TRBV27	TRBJ2-5	NA	NA	TGTGCCAGCAGTCCTGCACTCATAGATAAACTAACCCAAGAGACCCAGTACTTC	CASSPALIDKLTQETQYF
TRBV6-2/TRBV6-3	TRBJ1-2	NA	TRBD1	TGTGCCAGCAGTCAACGGACAGGGACTAACTATGGCTACACCTTC	CASSQRTGTNYGYTF
TRBV7-2	TRBJ1-1	NA	NA	TGTGCCAGCAACAAAGGACAGTTCACTGAAGCTTTCTTT	CASNKGQFTEAFF
TRBV2	TRBJ2-3	NA	TRBD1	TGTGCCGTTGGACTCGGGACAGGGGGCGCGGGTAGCACAGATACGCAGTATTTT	CAVGLGTGGAGSTDTQYF
TRBV9	TRBJ2-1	NA	NA	TGTGCCAGCAGCGTAGGTGGCAGTCCCAATGAGCAGTTCTTC	CASSVGGSPNEQFF
TRBV11-1	TRBJ2-3	NA	NA	TGTGCCAGCAGATCGGGACTCCCTAGCACAGATACGCAGTATTTT	CASRSGLPSTDTQYF
TRBV5-4	TRBJ1-6	once	TRBD1	TGTGCCAGCAGTCTAGGCAGGGGGCGTCAAAATTCACCCCTCCACTTT	CASSLGRGRQNSPLHF
TRBV9	TRBJ2-2	once	NA	TGTGCCAGCAGCCACTCGGTTCGGGTCGGCGGCACCGGGGAGCTGTTTTTT	CASSHSVRVGGTGELFF
TRBV27	TRBJ1-1	NA	TRBD1	TGTGCCAGCAGTTTCGACGGGACAGCCTGGGGGGCTTTCTTT	CASSFDGTAWGAFF
TRBV5-1	TRBJ1-3	NA	TRBD1	TGCGCCAGCACACCGGGACAGATCTCTGGAAACACCATATATTTT	CASTPGQISGNTIYF
TRBV19	TRBJ1-2	once	NA	TGTGCCAGTTTTTCCCAAGGTCCCGGGGACTATGGCTACACCTTC	CASFSQGPGDYGYTF
TRBV7-9	TRBJ1-5	NA	NA	TGTGCCAGCAGCCCCGCAGGGGATAATCAGCCCCAGCATTTT	CASSPAGDNQPQHF
TRBV6-5	TRBJ1-6	NA	NA	TGTGCCAGCAGAACCCAGGTTGGATTGGGCCTCCACTTT	CASRTQVGLGLHF
TRBV2	TRBJ1-2	NA	NA	TGTGCCAGCAGTGCAGGGGACCTAGGCGGCTATGGCTACACCTTC	CASSAGDLGGYGYTF
TRBV5-1	TRBJ1-2	NA	NA	TGCGCCAGCAGATTAGACTCCTATGGCTACACCTTC	CASRLDSYGYTF
TRBV27	TRBJ1-4	NA	NA	TGTGCCAGCAGTTTGAACGGGCTCGGGGTGTATGAAAAACTGTTTTTT	CASSLNGLGVYEKLFF
TRBV5-1	TRBJ1-1	once	TRBD1	TGCGCCAGCAGCCTAGGACAGGACGGTGAAGCTTTCTTT	CASSLGQDGEAFF
TRBV27	TRBJ1-6	NA	NA	TGTGCCAGCAGTTTCTGGCGGAATTATTCACCCCTCCACTTT	CASSFWRNYSPLHF
TRBV5-1	TRBJ1-1	NA	NA	TGCGCCAGCAGCTTGGAGCGTCGGAACACTGAAGCTTTCTTT	CASSLERRNTEAFF
TRBV6-5	TRBJ1-2	NA	NA	TGTGCCAGCAGTTCCCGGAGCGACAGGCACTATGGCTACACCTTC	CASSSRSDRHYGYTF
TRBV20-1	TRBJ2-1	NA	NA	TGCAGTGCTAGACGGGGGTCTGAGCAGTTCTTC	CSARRGSEQFF
TRBV6-5	TRBJ1-1	NA	NA	TGTGCCAGCAGAACTAAGGGGGGGATAAACACTGAAGCTTTCTTT	CASRTKGGINTEAFF
TRBV18	TRBJ1-5	NA	NA	TGTGCCAGCTCACCACTTAACCGGGGGGGCCGCAATCAGCCCCAGCATTTT	CASSPLNRGGRNQPQHF
TRBV18	TRBJ1-1	few	TRBD1	TGTGCCAGCTCACCACGGGGACAGGGGGGCGGAACTGAAGCTTTCTTT	CASSPRGQGGGTEAFF
TRBV18	TRBJ2-7	NA	TRBD1	TGTGCCAGCTCACCTACACAGGGGACCTACGAGCAGTACTTC	CASSPTQGTYEQYF
TRBV18	TRBJ2-2	NA	NA	TGTGCCAGCTCACCTACAGGGTTCACCGGGGAGCTGTTTTTT	CASSPTGFTGELFF
TRBV19	TRBJ2-7	NA	TRBD1	TGTGCCAGTAGTAGGGCCGGGACAGGGGGACTCTACGAGCAGTACTTC	CASSRAGTGGLYEQYF